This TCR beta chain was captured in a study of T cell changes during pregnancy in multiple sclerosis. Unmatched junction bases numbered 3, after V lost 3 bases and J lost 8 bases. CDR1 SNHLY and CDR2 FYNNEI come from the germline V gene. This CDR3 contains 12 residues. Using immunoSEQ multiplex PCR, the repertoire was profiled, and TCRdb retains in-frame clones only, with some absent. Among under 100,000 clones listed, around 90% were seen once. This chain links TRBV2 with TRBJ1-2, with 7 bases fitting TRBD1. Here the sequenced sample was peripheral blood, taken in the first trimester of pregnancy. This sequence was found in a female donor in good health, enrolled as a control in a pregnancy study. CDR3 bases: TGTGCCAGCAGTGAGACGGGACAGGGCTACACCTTC. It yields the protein CASSETGQGYTF.